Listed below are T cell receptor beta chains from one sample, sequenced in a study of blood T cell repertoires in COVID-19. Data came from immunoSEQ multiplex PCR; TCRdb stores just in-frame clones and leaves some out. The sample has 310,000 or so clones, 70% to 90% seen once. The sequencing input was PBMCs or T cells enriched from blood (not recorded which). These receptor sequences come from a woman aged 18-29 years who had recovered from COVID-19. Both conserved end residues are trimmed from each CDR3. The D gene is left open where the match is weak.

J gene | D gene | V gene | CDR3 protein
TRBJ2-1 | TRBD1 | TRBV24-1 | ATSEAGDRGHNEQF
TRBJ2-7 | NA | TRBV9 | ASSGTGMGYEQY
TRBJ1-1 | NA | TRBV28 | ASSLVRAIVGTEAF
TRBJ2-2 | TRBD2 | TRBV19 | ASSMFSGGPNTGELF
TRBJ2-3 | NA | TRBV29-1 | SVESNRGTDTQY
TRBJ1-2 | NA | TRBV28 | ASSQQGWGYT
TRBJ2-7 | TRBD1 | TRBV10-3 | AISGGQYEQY
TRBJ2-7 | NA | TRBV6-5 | ASSYDSVSREQY
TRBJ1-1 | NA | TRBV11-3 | ASSLSGWDTEAF
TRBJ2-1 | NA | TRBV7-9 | ASSLEIAYNEQF
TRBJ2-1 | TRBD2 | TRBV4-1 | ASSQVPSGGLYNEQF
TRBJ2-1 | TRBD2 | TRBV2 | ASSETLAGTYNEQF
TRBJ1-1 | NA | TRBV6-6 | ASSRSSGLSSMNTEAF
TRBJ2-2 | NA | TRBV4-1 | ASSHDSGFRGELF
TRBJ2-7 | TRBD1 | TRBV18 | ASSPGTGDYEQY
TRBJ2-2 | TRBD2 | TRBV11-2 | ASSLGPGLAGEGTGELF
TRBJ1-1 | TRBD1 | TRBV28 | ASSLATGGTEAF
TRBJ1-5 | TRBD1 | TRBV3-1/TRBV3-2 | ASSLSGGGNQPQH
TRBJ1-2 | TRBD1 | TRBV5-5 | ASSPGGTGTAYGYT
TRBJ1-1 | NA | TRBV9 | ASSSREGRDTEAF
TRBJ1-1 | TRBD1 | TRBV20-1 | SASRETGWTEAF
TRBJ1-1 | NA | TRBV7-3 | ASSPGGVSEAF